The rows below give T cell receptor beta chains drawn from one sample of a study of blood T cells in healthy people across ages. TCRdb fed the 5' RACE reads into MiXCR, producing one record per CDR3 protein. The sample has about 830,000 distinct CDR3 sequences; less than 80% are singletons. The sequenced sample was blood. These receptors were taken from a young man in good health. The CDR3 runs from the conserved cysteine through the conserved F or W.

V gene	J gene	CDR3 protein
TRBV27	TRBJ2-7	CASSSPSREGYEQYF
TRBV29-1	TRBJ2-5	CSVTTSGALQETQYF
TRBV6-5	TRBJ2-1	CASSYGDGRAQFF
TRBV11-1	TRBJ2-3	CASSFLGGARLYTQYF
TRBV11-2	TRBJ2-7	CASSFGDRGIDEQYF
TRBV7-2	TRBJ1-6	CASSAVRGSGSPLHF
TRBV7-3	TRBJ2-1	CASSTGLAGVGEQFF
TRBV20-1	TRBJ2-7	CSAGGNRGLGYEQYF
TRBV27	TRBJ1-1	CASSYTGRRTEAFF
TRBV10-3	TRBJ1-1	CAISDDRGYTEAFF
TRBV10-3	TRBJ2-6	CATGTGAAGANVLTF
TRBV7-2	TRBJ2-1	CASSRAHLSYNEQFF
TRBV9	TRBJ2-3	CASSLTLRGHTDTQYF
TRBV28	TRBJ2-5	CASSIFRGRETQYF
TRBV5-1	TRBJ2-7	CASSVEARNYEQYF
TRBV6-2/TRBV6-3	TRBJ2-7	CASSYTSYEQYF